This TCR beta chain was sequenced during a study of blood T cells in healthy people across ages. Overall study findings and caveats: The authors considered diversity estimates from one million T cells to be underestimates. Measured against age, TCR beta diversity per million T cells decreased in a roughly linear manner. It was found that TCR beta diversity correlated strongly with the percentage of naive T cells.

With a J-beta primer mix and a sample-barcoded 5' primer, a second PCR ran 7 to 11 cycles. The template-switch adaptor was a 5' adaptor with 12 random nucleotides. It tagged each cDNA molecule. Each CDR3 protein gets one entry after TCRdb re-called the 5' RACE reads with MiXCR. In the table there are 1.5 million to 1.9 million distinct CDR3 sequences, under 55% of which are singletons. V lost 1 base to trimming and J lost 6 bases; unmatched junction nucleotides: 13. The CDR3 has 17 amino acids. Germline V lookup: CDR1 SGHRS, CDR2 YFSETQ. In regard to this clonotype: As yet, its antigen is unknown.

The TCR sequence derives from a woman aged 18-29 years in good health. The chain combines TRBV5-1 with TRBJ2-5; 9 nucleotides align to TRBD2. The material sequenced was blood. CDR3: CASSLFGGRADGKTQYF. For the CDR3, the DNA is TGCGCCAGCAGCTTGTTCGGCGGGAGGGCCGATGGAAAGACCCAGTACTTC.